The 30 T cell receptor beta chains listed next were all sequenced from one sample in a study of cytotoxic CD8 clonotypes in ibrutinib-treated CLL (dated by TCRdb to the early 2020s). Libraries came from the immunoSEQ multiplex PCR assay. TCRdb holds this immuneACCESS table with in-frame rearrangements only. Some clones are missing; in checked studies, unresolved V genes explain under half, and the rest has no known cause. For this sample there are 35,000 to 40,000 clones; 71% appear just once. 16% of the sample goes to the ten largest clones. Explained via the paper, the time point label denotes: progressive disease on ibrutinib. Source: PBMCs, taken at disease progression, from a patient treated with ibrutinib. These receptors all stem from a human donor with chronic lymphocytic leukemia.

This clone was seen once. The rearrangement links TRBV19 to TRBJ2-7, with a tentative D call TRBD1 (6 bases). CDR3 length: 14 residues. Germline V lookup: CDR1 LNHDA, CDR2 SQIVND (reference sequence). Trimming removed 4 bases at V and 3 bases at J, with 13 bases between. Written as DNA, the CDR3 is TGTGCCAGTAGTACCCGGACAGTGGGCTACGAGCAGTACTTC. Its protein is CASSTRTVGYEQYF.

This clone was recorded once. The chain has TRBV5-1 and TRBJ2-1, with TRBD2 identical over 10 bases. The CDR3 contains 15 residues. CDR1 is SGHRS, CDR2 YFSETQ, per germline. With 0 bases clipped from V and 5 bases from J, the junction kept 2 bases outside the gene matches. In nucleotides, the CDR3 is TGCGCCAGCAGCTTGGGTCTAGCGGGGGACAATGAGCAGTTCTTC. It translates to CASSLGLAGDNEQFF.

CDR3 in amino acids: CASSLARDSLNYGYTF. The CDR3 DNA follows: TGTGCCAGCAGCTTGGCTCGGGACAGCCTTAACTATGGCTACACCTTC. The chain joins TRBV5-5 to TRBJ1-2; 7 bases are a match to TRBD1. The J segment lost 1 base and the V segment lost 0 bases, leaving 6 bases of the junction unmatched. The germline V gene has CDR1 SGHKS and CDR2 YYEKEE (reference sequence). The CDR3 loop spans 16 amino acids. Full variable domain (remainder filled in from reference TRBV5-5 and TRBJ1-2): DAGVTQSPTHLIKTRGQQVTLRCSPISGHKSVSWYQQVLGQGPQFIFQYYEKEERGRGNFPDRFSARQFPNYSSELNVNALLLGDSALYLCASSLARDSLNYGYTFGSGTRLTVV.

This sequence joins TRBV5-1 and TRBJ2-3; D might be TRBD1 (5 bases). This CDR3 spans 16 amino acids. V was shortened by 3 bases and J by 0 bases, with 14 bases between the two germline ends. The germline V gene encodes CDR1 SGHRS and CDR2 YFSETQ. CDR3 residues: CASSSDSGFSTDTQYF. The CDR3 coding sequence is TGCGCCAGCAGCTCCGATTCAGGGTTTAGCACAGATACGCAGTATTTT. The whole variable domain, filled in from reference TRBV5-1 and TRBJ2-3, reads KAGVTQTPRYLIKTRGQQVTLSCSPISGHRSVSWYQQTPGQGLQFLFEYFSETQRNKGNFPGRFSGRQFSNSRSEMNVSTLELGDSALYLCASSSDSGFSTDTQYFGPGTRLTVL.

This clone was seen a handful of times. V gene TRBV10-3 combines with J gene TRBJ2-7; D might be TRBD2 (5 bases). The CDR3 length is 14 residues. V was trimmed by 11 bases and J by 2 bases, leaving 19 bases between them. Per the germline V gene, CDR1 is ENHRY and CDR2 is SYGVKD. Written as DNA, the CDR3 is TGTGCCTCAAAGTGGGGAGATGGGCCCTACGAGCAGTACTTC. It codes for CASKWGDGPYEQYF.

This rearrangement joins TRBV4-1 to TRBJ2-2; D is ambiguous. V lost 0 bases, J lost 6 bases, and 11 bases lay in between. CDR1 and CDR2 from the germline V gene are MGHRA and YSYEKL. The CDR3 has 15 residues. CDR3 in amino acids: CASSQDPIRSGELFF. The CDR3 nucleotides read TGCGCCAGCAGCCAAGATCCCATTAGGTCCGGGGAGCTGTTTTTT.

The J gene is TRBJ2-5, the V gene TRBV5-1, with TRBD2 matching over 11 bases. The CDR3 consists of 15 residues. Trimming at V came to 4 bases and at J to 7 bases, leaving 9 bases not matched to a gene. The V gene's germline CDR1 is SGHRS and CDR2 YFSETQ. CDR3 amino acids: CASSPLAGGPPTQYF. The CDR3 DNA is TGCGCCAGCAGCCCCTTAGCGGGGGGGCCTCCGACCCAGTACTTC.

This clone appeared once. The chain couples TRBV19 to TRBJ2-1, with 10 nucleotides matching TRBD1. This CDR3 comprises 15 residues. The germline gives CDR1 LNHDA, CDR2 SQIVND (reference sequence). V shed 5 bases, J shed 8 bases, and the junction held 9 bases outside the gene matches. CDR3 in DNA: TGTGCCAGTAGTGATCCGGGACAGGGGACGGATGAGCAGTTCTTC. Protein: CASSDPGQGTDEQFF.

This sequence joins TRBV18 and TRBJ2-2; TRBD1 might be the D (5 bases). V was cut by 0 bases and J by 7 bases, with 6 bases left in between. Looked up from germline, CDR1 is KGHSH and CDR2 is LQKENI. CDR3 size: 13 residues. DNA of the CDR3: TGTGCCAGCTCACCACCCGACAGCGGGGAGCTGTTTTTT. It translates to CASSPPDSGELFF.

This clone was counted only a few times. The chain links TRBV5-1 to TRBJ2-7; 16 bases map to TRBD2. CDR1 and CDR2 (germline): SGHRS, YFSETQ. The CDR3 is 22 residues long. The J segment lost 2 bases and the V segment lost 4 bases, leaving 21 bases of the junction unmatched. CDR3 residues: CASSAWGSRPGLAGGTTYEQYF. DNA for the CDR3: TGCGCCAGCAGCGCCTGGGGTAGCCGTCCGGGACTAGCGGGGGGGACAACCTACGAGCAGTACTTC.

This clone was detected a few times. CDR3 coding DNA: TGTGCCACTGGAGGGACAGGGGGCAACTATGGCTACACCTTC. This encodes CATGGTGGNYGYTF. V is TRBV19 and J is TRBJ1-2, with TRBD1 identical over 12 bases. Germline CDR1 LNHDA, CDR2 SQIVND (reference sequence). Germline trimming cut 10 bases from V and 2 bases from J; bases unmatched to any gene: 5. CDR3 length equals 14 residues.

The CDR3 spells CASSLDVNQPQHF. DNA for the CDR3: TGTGCCAGCAGCCTAGACGTCAATCAGCCCCAGCATTTT. The chain recombines TRBV7-6 with TRBJ1-5; D is undetermined. CDR1 and CDR2 (germline): SGHVS, FNYEAQ. This CDR3 has 13 amino acids. Trimming left V 5 bases short and J 3 bases short, with 8 bases between.

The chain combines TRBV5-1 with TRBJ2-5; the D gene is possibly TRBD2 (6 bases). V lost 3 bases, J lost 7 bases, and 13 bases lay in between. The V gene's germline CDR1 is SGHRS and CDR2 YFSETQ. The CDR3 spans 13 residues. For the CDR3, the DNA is TGCGCCAGCAGCTCCGGGGAGGAGGGGACCCAGTACTTC. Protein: CASSSGEEGTQYF.

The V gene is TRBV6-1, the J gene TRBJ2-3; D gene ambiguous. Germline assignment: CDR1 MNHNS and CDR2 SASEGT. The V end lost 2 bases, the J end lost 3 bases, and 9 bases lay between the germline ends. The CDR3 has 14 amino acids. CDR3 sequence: CASSEIGPTDTQYF. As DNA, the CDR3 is TGTGCCAGCAGTGAAATAGGACCGACAGATACGCAGTATTTT.

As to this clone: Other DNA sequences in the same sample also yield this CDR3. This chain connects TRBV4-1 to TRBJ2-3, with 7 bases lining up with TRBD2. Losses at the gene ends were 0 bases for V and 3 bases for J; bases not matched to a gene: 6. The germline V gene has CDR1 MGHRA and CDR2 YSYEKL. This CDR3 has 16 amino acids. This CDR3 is CASSQEPGGSTDTQYF. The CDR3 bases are TGCGCCAGCAGCCAAGAACCCGGGGGGTCAACAGATACGCAGTATTTT.

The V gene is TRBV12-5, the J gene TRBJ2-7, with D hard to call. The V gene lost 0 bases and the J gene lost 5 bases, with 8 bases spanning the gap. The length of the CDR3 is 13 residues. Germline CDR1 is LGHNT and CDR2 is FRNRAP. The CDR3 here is CASGLVLGHEQYF. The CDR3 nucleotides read TGTGCTAGTGGTTTGGTATTGGGTCACGAGCAGTACTTC.

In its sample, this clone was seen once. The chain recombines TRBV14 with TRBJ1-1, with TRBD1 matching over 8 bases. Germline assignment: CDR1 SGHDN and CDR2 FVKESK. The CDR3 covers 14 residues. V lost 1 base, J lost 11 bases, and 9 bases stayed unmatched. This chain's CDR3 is CASSQVRRGQEAFF. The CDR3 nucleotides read TGTGCCAGCAGCCAAGTACGCAGGGGGCAAGAGGCTTTCTTT.

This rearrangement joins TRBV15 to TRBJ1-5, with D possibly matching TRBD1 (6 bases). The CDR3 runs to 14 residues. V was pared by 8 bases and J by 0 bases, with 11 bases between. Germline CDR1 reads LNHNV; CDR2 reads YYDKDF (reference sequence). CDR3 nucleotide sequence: TGTGCCACCGAGACAGGATATAGCAATCAGCCCCAGCATTTT. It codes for CATETGYSNQPQHF. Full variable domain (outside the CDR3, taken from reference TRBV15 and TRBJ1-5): DAMVIQNPRYQVTQFGKPVTLSCSQTLNHNVMYWYQQKSSQAPKLLFHYYDKDFNNEADTPDNFQSRRPNTSFCFLDIRSPGLGDTAMYLCATETGYSNQPQHFGDGTRLSIL.

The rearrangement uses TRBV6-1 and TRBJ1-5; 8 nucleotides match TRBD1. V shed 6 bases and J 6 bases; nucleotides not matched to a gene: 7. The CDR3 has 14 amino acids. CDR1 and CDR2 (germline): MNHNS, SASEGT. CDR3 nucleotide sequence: TGTGCCAGCAGACCGACAGGGGTGGGTCAGCCCCAGCATTTT. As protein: CASRPTGVGQPQHF.

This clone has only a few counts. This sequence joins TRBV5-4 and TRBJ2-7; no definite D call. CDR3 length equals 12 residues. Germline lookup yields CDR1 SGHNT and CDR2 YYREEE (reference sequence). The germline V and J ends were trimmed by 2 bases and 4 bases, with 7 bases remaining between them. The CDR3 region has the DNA TGTGCCAGCAGCTTTATGGGGTACGAGCAGTACTTC. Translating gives CASSFMGYEQYF.

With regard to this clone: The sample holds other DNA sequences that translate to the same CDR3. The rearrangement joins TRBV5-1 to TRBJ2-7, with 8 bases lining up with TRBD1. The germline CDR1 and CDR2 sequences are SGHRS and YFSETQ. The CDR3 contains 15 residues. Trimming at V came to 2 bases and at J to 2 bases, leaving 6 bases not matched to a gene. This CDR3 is CASSLGTGQPYEQYF. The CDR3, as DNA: TGCGCCAGCAGCTTAGGGACAGGACAACCCTACGAGCAGTACTTC.

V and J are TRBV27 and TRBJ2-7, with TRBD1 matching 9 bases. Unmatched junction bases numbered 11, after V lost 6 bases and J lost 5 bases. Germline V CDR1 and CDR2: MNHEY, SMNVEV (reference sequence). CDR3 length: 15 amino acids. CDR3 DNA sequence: TGTGCCAGCAGGCCGGACGGGACAGGGTTCAACGAGCAGTACTTC. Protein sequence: CASRPDGTGFNEQYF.

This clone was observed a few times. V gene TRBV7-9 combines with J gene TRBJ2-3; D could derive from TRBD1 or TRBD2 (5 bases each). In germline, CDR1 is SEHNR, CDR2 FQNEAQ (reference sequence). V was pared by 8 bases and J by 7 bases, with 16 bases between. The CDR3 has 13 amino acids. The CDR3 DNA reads TGTGCCAGCGACGAGGGCAGGGAAAATACGCAGTATTTT. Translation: CASDEGRENTQYF.

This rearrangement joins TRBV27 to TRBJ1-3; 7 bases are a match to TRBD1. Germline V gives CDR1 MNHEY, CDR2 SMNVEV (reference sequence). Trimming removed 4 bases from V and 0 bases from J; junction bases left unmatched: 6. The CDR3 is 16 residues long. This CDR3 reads CASSSTGTTSGNTIYF. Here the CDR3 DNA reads TGTGCCAGCAGTTCGACAGGGACCACCTCTGGAAACACCATATATTTT.

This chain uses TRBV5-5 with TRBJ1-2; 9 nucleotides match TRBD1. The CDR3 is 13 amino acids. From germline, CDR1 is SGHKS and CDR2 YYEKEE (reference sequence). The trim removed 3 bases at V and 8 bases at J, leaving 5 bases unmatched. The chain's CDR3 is CASSWGQGGGYTF. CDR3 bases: TGTGCCAGCAGCTGGGGACAGGGCGGCGGCTACACCTTC. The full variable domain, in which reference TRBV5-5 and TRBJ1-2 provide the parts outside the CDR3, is DAGVTQSPTHLIKTRGQQVTLRCSPISGHKSVSWYQQVLGQGPQFIFQYYEKEERGRGNFPDRFSARQFPNYSSELNVNALLLGDSALYLCASSWGQGGGYTFGSGTRLTVV.

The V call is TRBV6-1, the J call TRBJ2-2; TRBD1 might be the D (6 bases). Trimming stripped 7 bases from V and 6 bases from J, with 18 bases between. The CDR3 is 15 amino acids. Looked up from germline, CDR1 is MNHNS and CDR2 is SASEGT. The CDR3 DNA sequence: TGTGCCAGCACCGAACAGGGAGAGGTTCCCGGGGAGCTGTTTTTT. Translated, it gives CASTEQGEVPGELFF.

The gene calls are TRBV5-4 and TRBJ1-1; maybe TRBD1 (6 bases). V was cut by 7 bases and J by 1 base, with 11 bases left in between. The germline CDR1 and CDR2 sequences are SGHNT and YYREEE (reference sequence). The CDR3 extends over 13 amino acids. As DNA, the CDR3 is TGTGCCAGCGGGGAGGGGGGGAACACTGAAGCTTTCTTT. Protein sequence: CASGEGGNTEAFF.

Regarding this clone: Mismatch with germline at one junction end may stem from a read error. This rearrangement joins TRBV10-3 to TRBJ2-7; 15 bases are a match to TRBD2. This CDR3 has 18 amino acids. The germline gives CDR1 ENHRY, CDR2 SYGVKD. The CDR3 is CAISDRGLAGGISHEQYF. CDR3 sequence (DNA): TGTGCCATCAGTGACCGGGGACTAGCGGGGGGAATCTCCCACGAGCAGTACTTC.

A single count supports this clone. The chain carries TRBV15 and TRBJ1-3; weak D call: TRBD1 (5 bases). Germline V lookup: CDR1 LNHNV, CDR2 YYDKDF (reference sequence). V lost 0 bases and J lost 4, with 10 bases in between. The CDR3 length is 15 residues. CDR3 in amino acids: CATSRDGDGGNTIYF. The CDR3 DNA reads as TGTGCCACCAGCAGAGATGGGGACGGCGGAAACACCATATATTTT.

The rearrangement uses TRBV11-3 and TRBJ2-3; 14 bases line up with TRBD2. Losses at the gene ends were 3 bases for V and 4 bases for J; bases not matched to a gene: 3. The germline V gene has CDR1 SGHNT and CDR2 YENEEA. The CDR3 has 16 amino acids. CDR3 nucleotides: TGTGCCAGCAGCTTGGGACTAGCGGGGGTCGCAGATACGCAGTATTTT. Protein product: CASSLGLAGVADTQYF. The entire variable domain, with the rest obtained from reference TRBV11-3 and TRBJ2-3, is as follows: EAGVVQSPRYKIIEKKQPVAFWCNPISGHNTLYWYLQNLGQGPELLIRYENEEAVDDSQLPKDRFSAERLKGVDSTLKIQPAELGDSAVYLCASSLGLAGVADTQYFGPGTRLTVL.